This entry concerns a single T cell receptor beta chain. The data were taken from a study of T cells in localized non-small cell lung cancer. This table comes from immunoSEQ multiplex PCR, and its TCRdb copy is limited to in-frame clones, with some not included. The repertoire holds tens of thousands of clones, with about 84% as singletons. The ends were cut back, 3 bases at V and 1 base at J, with 16 bases in the middle. This CDR3 is 16 amino acids long. Germline V gene sequence: CDR1 SGHTA, CDR2 FQGNSA. This clonotype was sampled from a female donor older than 55 with stage I lung adenocarcinoma. The rearrangement links TRBV7-2 to TRBJ2-7; D might be TRBD2 (5 bases). The sequences come from peripheral blood, collected before any cancer treatment. CDR3 in DNA: TGTGCCAGCAGCTTCACTAGGTTCGGGGAATCCTACGAGCAGTACTTC. It is translated as CASSFTRFGESYEQYF.